This T cell receptor (beta chain) was retrieved from a study of T cell responses to AZD1222 COVID-19 vaccine. Study-wide points: Possibly, clonal diversity was underestimated; donors were largely white British and included more females. Nearly half of spike-specific TCRs reportedly target unmutated variant regions. Once two AZD1222 doses were given, Spike-specific TCR breadth and depth went up. Researchers took repertoire samples only after the peak T cell response had come.

A remark on this clone: Its target is unknown.

This CDR3 comprises 16 residues. Trimming pared 2 bases from V and 4 bases from J, leaving 17 bases between. Germline-derived CDR1 and CDR2 are KGHSH and LQKENI. The repertoire was sequenced with immunoSEQ multiplex PCR; TCRdb's copy has only in-frame clones and lacks some. Found here are some 120,000 clones, 80% to 90% of them singletons; the top ten hold around 3.9%. The receptor was isolated from an adult in good health. This sample comprised peripheral blood, obtained on day 0 of MenACWY control vaccination. V usage is TRBV18 and J usage is TRBJ1-2, with D possibly TRBD1 on 5 matching bases. CDR3 DNA: TGTGCCAGCTCACCAACGGGGCAGGTTGGGAGCTATGGCTACACCTTC. It encodes CASSPTGQVGSYGYTF. Full variable domain (rest looked up from reference TRBV18 and TRBJ1-2): NAGVMQNPRHLVRRRGQEARLRCSPMKGHSHVYWYRQLPEEGLKFMVYLQKENIIDESGMPKERFSAEFPKEGPSILRIQQVVRGDSAAYFCASSPTGQVGSYGYTFGSGTRLTVV.